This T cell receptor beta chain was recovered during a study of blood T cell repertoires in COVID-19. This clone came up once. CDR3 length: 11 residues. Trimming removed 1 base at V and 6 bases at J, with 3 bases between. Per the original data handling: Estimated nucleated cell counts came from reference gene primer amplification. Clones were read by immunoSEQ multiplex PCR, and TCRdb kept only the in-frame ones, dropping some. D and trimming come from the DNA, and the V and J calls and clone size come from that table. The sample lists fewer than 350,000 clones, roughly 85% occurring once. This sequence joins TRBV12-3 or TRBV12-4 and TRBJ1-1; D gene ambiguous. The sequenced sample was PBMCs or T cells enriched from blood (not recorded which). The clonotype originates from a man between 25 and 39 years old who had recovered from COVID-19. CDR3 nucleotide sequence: TGTGCCAGCAGTTTAGTCGCTGAAGCTTTCTTT. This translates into CASSLVAEAFF.